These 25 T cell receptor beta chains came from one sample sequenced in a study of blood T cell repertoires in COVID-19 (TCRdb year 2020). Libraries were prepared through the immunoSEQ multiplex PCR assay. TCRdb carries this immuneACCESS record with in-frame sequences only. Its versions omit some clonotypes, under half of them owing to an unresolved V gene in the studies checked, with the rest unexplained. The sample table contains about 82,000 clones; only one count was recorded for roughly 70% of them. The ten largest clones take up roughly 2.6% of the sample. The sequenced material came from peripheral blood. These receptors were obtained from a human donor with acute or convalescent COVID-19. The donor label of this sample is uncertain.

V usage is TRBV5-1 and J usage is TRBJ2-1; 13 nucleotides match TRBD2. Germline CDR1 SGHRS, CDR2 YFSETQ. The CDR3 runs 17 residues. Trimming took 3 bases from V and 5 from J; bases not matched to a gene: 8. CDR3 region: CASSSPTGLAGNNEQFF. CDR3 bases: TGCGCCAGCAGCTCCCCGACGGGACTAGCGGGAAACAATGAGCAGTTCTTC.

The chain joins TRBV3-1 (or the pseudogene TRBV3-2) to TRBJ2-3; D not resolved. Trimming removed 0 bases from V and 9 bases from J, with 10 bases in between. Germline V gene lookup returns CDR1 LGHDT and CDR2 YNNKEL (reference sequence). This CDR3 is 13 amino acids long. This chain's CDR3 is CASSQDLWATQYF. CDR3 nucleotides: TGTGCCAGCAGCCAAGATCTATGGGCAACGCAGTATTTT.

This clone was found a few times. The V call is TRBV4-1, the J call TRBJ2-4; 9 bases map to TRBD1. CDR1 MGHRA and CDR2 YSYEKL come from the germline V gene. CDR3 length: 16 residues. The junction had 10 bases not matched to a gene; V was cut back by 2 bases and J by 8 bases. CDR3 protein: CASSQTGTGRGDIQYF. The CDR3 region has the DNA TGCGCCAGCAGCCAAACCGGGACAGGGAGGGGAGACATTCAGTACTTC.

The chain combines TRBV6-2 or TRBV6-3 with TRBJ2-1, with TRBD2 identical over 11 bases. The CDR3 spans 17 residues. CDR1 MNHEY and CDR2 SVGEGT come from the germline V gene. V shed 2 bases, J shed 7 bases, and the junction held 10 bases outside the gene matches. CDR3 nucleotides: TGTGCCAGCAGTTACGAGCTTCTAGCGGGAGGAGGGAATGAGCAGTTCTTC. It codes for CASSYELLAGGGNEQFF.

For the CDR3, the DNA is TGTGCCACCAGTGATCCGATTGAGGGCTACACCTTC. It codes for CATSDPIEGYTF. The J gene is TRBJ1-2, the V gene TRBV24-1; D is unclear. The CDR3 contains 12 residues. Germline CDR1 is KGHDR and CDR2 is SFDVKD. V dropped 3 bases and J dropped 8 bases, with 9 bases sitting between them.

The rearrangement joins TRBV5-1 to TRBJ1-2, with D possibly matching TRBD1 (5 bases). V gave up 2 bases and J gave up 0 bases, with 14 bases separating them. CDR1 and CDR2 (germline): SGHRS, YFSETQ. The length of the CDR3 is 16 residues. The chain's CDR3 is CASSFGGQGPNYGYTF. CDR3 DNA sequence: TGCGCCAGCAGCTTCGGGGGTCAGGGACCTAACTATGGCTACACCTTC.

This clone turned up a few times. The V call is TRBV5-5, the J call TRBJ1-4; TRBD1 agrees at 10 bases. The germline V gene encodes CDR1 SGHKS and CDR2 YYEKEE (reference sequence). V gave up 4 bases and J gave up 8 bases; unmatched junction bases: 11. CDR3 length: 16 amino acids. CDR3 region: CASSLGLGQGMEKLFF. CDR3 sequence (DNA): TGTGCCAGCAGCCTCGGGTTGGGACAGGGGATGGAAAAACTGTTTTTT.

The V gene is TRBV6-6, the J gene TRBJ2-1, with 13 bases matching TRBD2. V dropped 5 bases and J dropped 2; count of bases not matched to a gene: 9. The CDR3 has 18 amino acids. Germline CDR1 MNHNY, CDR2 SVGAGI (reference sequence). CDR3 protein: CASSRRLAGGRTYNEQFF. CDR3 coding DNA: TGTGCCAGCAGTCGCCGACTAGCGGGAGGAAGGACCTACAATGAGCAGTTCTTC.

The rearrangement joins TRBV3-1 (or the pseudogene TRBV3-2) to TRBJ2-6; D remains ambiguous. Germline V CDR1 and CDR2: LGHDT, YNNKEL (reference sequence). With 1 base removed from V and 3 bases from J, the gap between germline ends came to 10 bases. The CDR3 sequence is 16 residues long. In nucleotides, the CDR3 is TGTGCCAGCAGCCAAGGTAGTCGCTATGGGGCCAACGTCCTGACTTTC. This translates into CASSQGSRYGANVLTF.

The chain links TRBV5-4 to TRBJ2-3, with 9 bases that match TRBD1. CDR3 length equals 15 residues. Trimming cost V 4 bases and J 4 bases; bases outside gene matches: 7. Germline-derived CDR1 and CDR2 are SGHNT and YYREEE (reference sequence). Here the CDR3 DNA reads TGTGCCAGCAGCGGCCGGGACAGGGCTTCAGATACGCAGTATTTT. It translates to CASSGRDRASDTQYF. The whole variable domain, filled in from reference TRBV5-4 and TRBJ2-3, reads ETGVTQSPTHLIKTRGQQVTLRCSSQSGHNTVSWYQQALGQGPQFIFQYYREEENGRGNFPPRFSGLQFPNYSSELNVNALELDDSALYLCASSGRDRASDTQYFGPGTRLTVL.

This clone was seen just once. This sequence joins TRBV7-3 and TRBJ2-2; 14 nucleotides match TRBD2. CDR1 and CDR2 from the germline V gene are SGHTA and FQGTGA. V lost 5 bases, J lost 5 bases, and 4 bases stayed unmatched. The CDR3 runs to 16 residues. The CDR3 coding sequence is TGTGCCAGCAGCCAGGGACTAGCGGGAGTAACCGGGGAGCTGTTTTTT. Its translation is CASSQGLAGVTGELFF.

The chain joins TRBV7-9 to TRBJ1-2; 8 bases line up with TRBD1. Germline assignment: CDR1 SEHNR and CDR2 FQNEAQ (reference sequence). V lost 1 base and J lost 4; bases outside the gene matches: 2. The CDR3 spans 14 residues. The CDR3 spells CASSLVTGAYGYTF. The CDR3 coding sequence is TGTGCCAGCAGCTTAGTGACAGGGGCCTATGGCTACACCTTC. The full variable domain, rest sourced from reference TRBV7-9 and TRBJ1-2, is DTGVSQNPRHKITKRGQNVTFRCDPISEHNRLYWYRQTLGQGPEFLTYFQNEAQLEKSRLLSDRFSAERPKGSFSTLEIQRTEQGDSAMYLCASSLVTGAYGYTFGSGTRLTVV.

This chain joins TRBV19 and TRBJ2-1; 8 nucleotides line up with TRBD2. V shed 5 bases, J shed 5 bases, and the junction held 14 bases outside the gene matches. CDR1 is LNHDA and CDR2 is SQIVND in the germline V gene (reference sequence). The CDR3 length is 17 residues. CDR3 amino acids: CASSSPLLAGKDNEQFF. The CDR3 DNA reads TGTGCCAGTAGTTCCCCCCTCTTAGCGGGAAAGGACAATGAGCAGTTCTTC.

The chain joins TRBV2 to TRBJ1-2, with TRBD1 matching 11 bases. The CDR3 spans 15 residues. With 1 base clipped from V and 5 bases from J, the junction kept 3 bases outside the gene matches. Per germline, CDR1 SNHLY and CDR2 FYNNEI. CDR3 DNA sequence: TGTGCCAGCAGTGAAGGGACAGGGGGCTGGTATGGCTACACCTTC. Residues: CASSEGTGGWYGYTF. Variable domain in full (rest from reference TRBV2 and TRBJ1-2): EPEVTQTPSHQVTQMGQEVILRCVPISNHLYFYWYRQILGQKVEFLVSFYNNEISEKSEIFDDQFSVERPDGSNFTLKIRSTKLEDSAMYFCASSEGTGGWYGYTFGSGTRLTVV.

The CDR3 region has the DNA TGTGCCAGCAGCTTAGCGGGGGGGCCGGCCGGGGAGCTGTTTTTT. Translation: CASSLAGGPAGELFF. V and J are TRBV7-2 and TRBJ2-2; a weak D match, TRBD2 (7 bases). From germline, CDR1 is SGHTA and CDR2 FQGNSA. The CDR3 consists of 15 residues. Trimming pared 0 bases from V and 6 bases from J, leaving 11 bases between.

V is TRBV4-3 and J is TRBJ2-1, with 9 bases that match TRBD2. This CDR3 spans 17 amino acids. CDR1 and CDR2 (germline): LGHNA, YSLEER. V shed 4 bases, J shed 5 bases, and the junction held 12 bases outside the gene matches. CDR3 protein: CASSPSGTSLTNNEQFF. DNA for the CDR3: TGCGCCAGCAGCCCTTCCGGGACTAGCCTCACAAACAATGAGCAGTTCTTC.

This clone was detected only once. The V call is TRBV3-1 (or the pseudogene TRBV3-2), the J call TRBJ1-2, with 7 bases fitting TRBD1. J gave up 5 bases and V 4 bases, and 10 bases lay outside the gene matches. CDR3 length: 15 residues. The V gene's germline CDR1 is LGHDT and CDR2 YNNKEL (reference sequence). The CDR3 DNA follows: TGTGCCAGCAGCCGTCCGACAGGGACCAGATATGGCTACACCTTC. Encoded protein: CASSRPTGTRYGYTF.

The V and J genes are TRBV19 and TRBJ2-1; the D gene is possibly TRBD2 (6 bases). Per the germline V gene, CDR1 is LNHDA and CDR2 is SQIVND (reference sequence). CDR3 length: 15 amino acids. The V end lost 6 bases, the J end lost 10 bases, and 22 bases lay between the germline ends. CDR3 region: CASSEVMAGLGEQFF. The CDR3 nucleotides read TGTGCCAGTAGCGAGGTGATGGCGGGGTTGGGGGAGCAGTTCTTC.

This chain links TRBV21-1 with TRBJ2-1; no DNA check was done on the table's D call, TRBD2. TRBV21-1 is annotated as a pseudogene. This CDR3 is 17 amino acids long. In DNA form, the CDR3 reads TGTGCCAGCAGCGAGGCTAGCGGGGGCCAGGGGTACAATGAGCAGTTCTTC. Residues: CASSEASGGQGYNEQFF.

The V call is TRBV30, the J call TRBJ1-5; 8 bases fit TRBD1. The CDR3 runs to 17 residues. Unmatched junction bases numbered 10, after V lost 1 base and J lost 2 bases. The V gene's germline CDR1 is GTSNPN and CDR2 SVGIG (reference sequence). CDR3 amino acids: CAWSDSDRGFRNQPQHF. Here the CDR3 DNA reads TGTGCCTGGAGTGACTCCGACAGGGGTTTTCGCAATCAGCCCCAGCATTTT.

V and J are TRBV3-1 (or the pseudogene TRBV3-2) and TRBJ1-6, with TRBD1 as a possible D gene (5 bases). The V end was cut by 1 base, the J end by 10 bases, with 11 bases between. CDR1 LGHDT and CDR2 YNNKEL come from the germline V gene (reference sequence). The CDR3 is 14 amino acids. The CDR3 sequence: CASSQVGQGSPLHF. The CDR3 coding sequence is TGTGCCAGCAGCCAAGTAGGGCAGGGCTCACCCCTCCACTTT.

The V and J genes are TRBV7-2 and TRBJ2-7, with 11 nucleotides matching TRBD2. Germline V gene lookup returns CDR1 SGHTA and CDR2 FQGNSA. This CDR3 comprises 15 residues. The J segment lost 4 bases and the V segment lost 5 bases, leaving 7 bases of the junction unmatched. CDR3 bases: TGTGCCAGCAGCATTACCGGGACTAGCGGTTACGAGCAGTACTTC. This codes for CASSITGTSGYEQYF. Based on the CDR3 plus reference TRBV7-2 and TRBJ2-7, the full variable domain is GAGVSQSPSNKVTEKGKDVELRCDPISGHTALYWYRQSLGQGLEFLIYFQGNSAPDKSGLPSDRFSAERTGGSVSTLTIQRTQQEDSAVYLCASSITGTSGYEQYFGPGTRLTVT.

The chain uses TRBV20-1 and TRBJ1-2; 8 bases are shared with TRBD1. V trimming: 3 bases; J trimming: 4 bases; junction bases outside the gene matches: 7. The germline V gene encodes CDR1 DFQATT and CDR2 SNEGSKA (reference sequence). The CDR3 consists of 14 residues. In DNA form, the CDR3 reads TGCAGTGCTAGTGGCACAGGGGGGGGCTATGGCTACACCTTC. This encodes CSASGTGGGYGYTF.

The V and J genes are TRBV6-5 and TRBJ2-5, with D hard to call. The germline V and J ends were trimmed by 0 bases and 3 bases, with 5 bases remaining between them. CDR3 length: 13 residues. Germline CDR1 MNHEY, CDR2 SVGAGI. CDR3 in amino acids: CASSYSGEETQYF. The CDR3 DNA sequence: TGTGCCAGCAGTTACTCGGGCGAAGAGACCCAGTACTTC.

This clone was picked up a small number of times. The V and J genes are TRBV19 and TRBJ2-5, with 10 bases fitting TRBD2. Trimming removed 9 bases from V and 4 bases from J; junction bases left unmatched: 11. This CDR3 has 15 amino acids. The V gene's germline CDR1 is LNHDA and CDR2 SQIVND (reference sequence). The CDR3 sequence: CASGGGLARRETQYF. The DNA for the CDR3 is TGTGCCAGCGGTGGGGGACTAGCGCGTCGAGAGACCCAGTACTTC.